These T cell receptor beta chains were read from a single sample in a study of T-cell reconstitution after alpha-beta-depleted transplantation in children. TCRdb ran MiXCR on the PCR reads and lists one entry per CDR3 protein. In the table there are approximately 980,000 distinct CDR3 sequences, roughly 29% of which are singletons. The source was PBMCs, mostly from graft donor cells, collected 360 days after TCRalphabeta/CD19-depleted stem cell transplant. These TCRs come from a boy under two years old who had a stem cell transplant for SCID, so the T cells may come from the graft donor. The conserved cysteine and the conserved F or W are not part of the CDR3 here.

cdr3_aa v_call
ASSSRTGEGGTDTQY TRBV5-1
ASSIITQETQY TRBV18
ASSLPGLQGVPQH TRBV12-3/TRBV12-4
ANRGPGELF TRBV10-1
ASSPPGLAEYTQY TRBV18
ASQQETNEQF TRBV2
ASSLDAGGLDTQY TRBV7-2
ASIDRGARNEQF TRBV6-2/TRBV6-3
ASSESGMAGYT TRBV25-1
ASSPTPGVFYNEQF TRBV19
ASSGDQPNEQY TRBV10-2
SAMGRGQSSYEQY TRBV20-1
ASSFEGRGFQETQY TRBV12-3/TRBV12-4
ASSYGFSYNEQF TRBV6-2/TRBV6-3
ASSLVRGTQSSGANVLT TRBV5-1
ASSENGGPLTKNIQY TRBV5-6
ASTGNTDTQY TRBV9
ASSSTGGDSPLH TRBV12-3/TRBV12-4
AISESDRVRGEQY TRBV10-3
ASSQEKNPNQPQH TRBV4-2
ASSYVGPSTTGELF TRBV6-5
SARLKGFHNQPQH TRBV20-1
SASVAPGETQY TRBV20-1
SEGLPNRETQY TRBV20-1
ASSLEHENSPLH TRBV7-6
ASSSQRGEGYT TRBV7-3
ASSLATGGELF TRBV12-3/TRBV12-4
ASSEGTPVDTQY TRBV2
ASSEPPGTSGGYYNEQF TRBV2
ASSAGIAQGAEF TRBV9
SAPPARGSTDTQY TRBV20-1
ASSLGSDQPQH TRBV7-9
ASSGPGQTLAGTEAF TRBV7-9
ASSFSEPGTQY TRBV12-3/TRBV12-4
ASSSDGQGITEAF TRBV5-1
AISESRGQPVDEQY TRBV10-3
ASRFAHEQY TRBV11-2
AWSAWRSGELF TRBV30
ASSRDRAAKNIQY TRBV11-1
ASSPGDSRKV TRBV9